Presented here are 25 T cell receptor beta chains from one specimen sequenced in a study of blood T cells in healthy people across ages. The authors ran a second PCR of about 7 to 11 cycles using a sample-barcoded 5' primer and a J-beta primer mix. TCRdb recomputed calls from the 5' RACE reads with MiXCR, one row per CDR3 protein. The table includes around 800,000 distinct CDR3 sequences, roughly 24% detected once. The sample was also linked to a second study, of T cells of mothers and their children.

Sequenced material: blood. Receptor source: a boy aged 5-17 years in good health.

To note about this clonotype: A much larger clone is a single base away; this may be a read error. The CDR3 loop reads CASSLVLPGQETQYF. CDR3 DNA: TGCGCCAGCAGCTTGGTACTACCGGGGCAAGAGACCCAGTACTTC. The rearrangement uses TRBV5-1 and TRBJ2-5; D is possibly TRBD2 (5 bases). Germline loops: CDR1 SGHRS, CDR2 YFSETQ. The CDR3 totals 15 residues. Trimming took 0 bases from V and 2 from J, leaving 11 bases between them.

This chain links TRBV5-1 with TRBJ1-4; tentative D call: TRBD1 (6 bases). V dropped 1 base and J dropped 8 bases, with 15 bases sitting between them. Germline lookup yields CDR1 SGHRS and CDR2 YFSETQ. The CDR3 length is 15 residues. The CDR3 nucleotides read TGCGCCAGCAGCTTGTCCGTCCAGGGGAACGAAAAACTGTTTTTT. It is translated as CASSLSVQGNEKLFF.

V usage is TRBV5-1 and J usage is TRBJ2-1; D not certain. Germline loops: CDR1 SGHRS, CDR2 YFSETQ. V lost 4 bases and J 7 bases, leaving 12 bases between the germline ends. This CDR3 has 13 residues. CDR3 sequence: CASSLTLRNEQFF. The CDR3 DNA sequence: TGCGCCAGCAGCCTAACCCTGAGGAATGAGCAGTTCTTC.

This clonotype has only a few counts. The genes are TRBV6-6 and TRBJ2-4; 16 nucleotides align to TRBD2. CDR3 length equals 18 residues. From germline, CDR1 is MNHNY and CDR2 SVGAGI (reference sequence). V shed 2 bases and J 6 bases; nucleotides not matched to a gene: 7. CDR3 amino acids: CASSYGTSGGGKGNIQYF. CDR3 bases: TGTGCCAGCAGTTACGGGACTAGCGGGGGGGGGAAGGGAAACATTCAGTACTTC.

This chain links TRBV15 with TRBJ2-3; 11 bases are shared with TRBD2. Per the germline V gene, CDR1 is LNHNV and CDR2 is YYDKDF (reference sequence). V lost 0 bases and J lost 4; bases outside the gene matches: 6. This CDR3 contains 17 residues. The CDR3 region has the DNA TGTGCCACCAGCAGAGATTGGGTAGCGGGAGGGCCAGATACGCAGTATTTT. The encoded protein is CATSRDWVAGGPDTQYF.

This clonotype was seen more than once but under ten times. CDR3 DNA: TGTGCCAGCAGAACGGGTTACGAGACCCAGTACTTC. Its protein product is CASRTGYETQYF. This chain joins TRBV2 and TRBJ2-5; D unresolved. The V end was cut by 6 bases, the J end by 5 bases, with 10 bases between. This CDR3 is built from 12 residues. Germline V gives CDR1 SNHLY, CDR2 FYNNEI.

At least ten counts were recorded for this clonotype. The V and J genes are TRBV15 and TRBJ2-5; D is ambiguous. The germline V gene encodes CDR1 LNHNV and CDR2 YYDKDF (reference sequence). The CDR3 consists of 13 residues. Trimming took off 0 bases at V and 1 base at J, with 3 bases between the two ends. The CDR3 spells CATSRDLQETQYF. CDR3 in DNA: TGTGCCACCAGCAGAGACCTCCAAGAGACCCAGTACTTC.

This clonotype was counted a few times. The chain joins TRBV7-6 to TRBJ2-1; 9 bases map to TRBD2. V trimming: 5 bases; J trimming: 0 bases; junction bases outside the gene matches: 5. From germline, CDR1 is SGHVS and CDR2 FNYEAQ. The CDR3 has 16 residues. CDR3 sequence (DNA): TGTGCCAGCAGCCCCATTAGCGGGAGCTCCTACAATGAGCAGTTCTTC. This codes for CASSPISGSSYNEQFF.

This clonotype came up once. The chain is built from TRBV19 and TRBJ2-3, with 8 nucleotides matching TRBD2. This CDR3 has 15 residues. V lost 1 base and J lost 4; bases outside the gene matches: 4. Per the germline V gene, CDR1 is LNHDA and CDR2 is SQIVND (reference sequence). CDR3 nucleotide sequence: TGTGCCAGTAGTATAGCAGCGGGAGCGGCAGATACGCAGTATTTT. Translation: CASSIAAGAADTQYF.

In DNA, the CDR3 is TGTGCCAGTGGCCTTGGACAGGGCAGTCAGCCCCAGCATTTT. Its translation is CASGLGQGSQPQHF. The rearrangement uses TRBV28 and TRBJ1-5; 8 bases line up with TRBD1. The junction had 10 bases not matched to a gene; V was cut back by 9 bases and J by 6 bases. CDR3 length equals 14 residues. Germline V gives CDR1 MDHEN, CDR2 SYDVKM.

This clonotype was seen more than once but under ten times. This rearrangement joins TRBV7-3 to TRBJ2-7; tentative D call: TRBD1 (7 bases). V was clipped by 6 bases and J by 6 bases, with 18 bases between them. This CDR3 is built from 14 residues. Germline V gene sequence: CDR1 SGHTA, CDR2 FQGTGA. As DNA, the CDR3 is TGTGCCAGCAGGACCGGCGGGACAGCAAGCGAGCAGTACTTC. Protein: CASRTGGTASEQYF.

The chain uses TRBV20-1 and TRBJ2-5; D is possibly TRBD1 or TRBD2 (5 bases each). V lost 3 bases and J 5 bases, leaving 19 bases between the germline ends. The CDR3 runs 15 residues. In germline, CDR1 is DFQATT, CDR2 SNEGSKA (reference sequence). In nucleotides, the CDR3 is TGCAGTGCTAGGGGAGTGAGGGGTAGTAGGGAGACCCAGTACTTC. Its translation is CSARGVRGSRETQYF.

The CDR3: CASSLGGLEQYF. The CDR3 nucleotides read TGTGCCAGCAGTTTGGGTGGCCTCGAGCAGTACTTC. V is TRBV12-3 or TRBV12-4 and J is TRBJ2-7; D gene unclear. This CDR3 spans 12 amino acids. V lost 3 bases to trimming and J lost 6 bases, with 9 bases between them.

This clonotype has a handful of counts. This rearrangement joins TRBV7-9 to TRBJ2-2, with a weak D call TRBD1 (6 bases). The CDR3 is 16 amino acids. Germline CDR1 reads SEHNR; CDR2 reads FQNEAQ (reference sequence). Trimming took off 1 base at V and 0 bases at J, with 9 bases between the two ends. The CDR3 region is CASSLEGVPNTGELFF. The CDR3 bases are TGTGCCAGCAGCTTAGAGGGGGTGCCGAACACCGGGGAGCTGTTTTTT.

This chain uses TRBV6-1 with TRBJ2-1; 11 positions agree with TRBD2. The germline gives CDR1 MNHNS, CDR2 SASEGT. The CDR3 contains 13 residues. The V segment lost 9 bases and the J segment 4 bases; nucleotides outside the gene matches: 2. This CDR3 is CASLAGGYNEQFF. The DNA for the CDR3 is TGTGCCAGTTTAGCGGGGGGGTACAATGAGCAGTTCTTC.

This chain links TRBV11-2 with TRBJ2-7; 9 bases fit TRBD1. V shed 5 bases and J 9 bases; nucleotides not matched to a gene: 14. The CDR3 spans 15 residues. Per germline, CDR1 SGHAT and CDR2 FQNNGV. The CDR3 sequence: CASSPTGGNHLGQYF. The CDR3, as DNA: TGTGCCAGCAGCCCGACAGGGGGGAACCACCTCGGGCAGTACTTC.

The chain uses TRBV5-1 and TRBJ2-5; 9 positions match TRBD2. CDR1 is SGHRS and CDR2 is YFSETQ in the germline V gene. The CDR3 runs 16 residues. V was clipped by 1 base and J by 4 bases; unmatched bases: 8. The CDR3 region is CASSLLRGGRSETQYF. The CDR3 DNA reads as TGCGCCAGCAGCTTGCTGCGGGGGGGCAGGTCAGAGACCCAGTACTTC.

This clonotype was counted between two and nine times. The chain joins TRBV27 to TRBJ2-7; D is ambiguous. CDR1 MNHEY and CDR2 SMNVEV come from the germline V gene (reference sequence). CDR3 length equals 15 residues. V was shortened by 5 bases and J by 0 bases, with 14 bases between the two germline ends. The CDR3 DNA reads TGTGCCAGCAGTCCGATATCCCCCCGCTCCTACGAGCAGTACTTC. Amino acids: CASSPISPRSYEQYF.

This chain links TRBV14 with TRBJ2-5; D is undetermined. The CDR3 is made up of 15 amino acids. Germline CDR1 reads SGHDN; CDR2 reads FVKESK. Between the trimmed V and J ends, which lost 2 bases and 1 base, there was a span of 11 bases. The CDR3 is CASSQFGKPQETQYF. As DNA, the CDR3 is TGTGCCAGCAGCCAATTTGGAAAGCCCCAAGAGACCCAGTACTTC.

This clonotype was found many times. The rearrangement uses TRBV18 and TRBJ2-5; the D gene is possibly TRBD1 (6 bases). The CDR3 sequence is 15 residues long. Trimming left V 2 bases short and J 0 bases short, with 10 bases between. Per germline, CDR1 KGHSH and CDR2 LQKENI. In DNA, the CDR3 is TGTGCCAGCTCACCATACCGGGACAACCAAGAGACCCAGTACTTC. Translated: CASSPYRDNQETQYF.

The chain couples TRBV12-3 or TRBV12-4 to TRBJ1-1, with D unclear. With 5 bases removed from V and 1 base from J, the gap between germline ends came to 14 bases. CDR3 size: 15 residues. CDR3 in DNA: TGTGCCAGCAGTCGATTCAGGCGTTGGAACACTGAAGCTTTCTTT. This sequence encodes CASSRFRRWNTEAFF.

This clonotype was counted between two and nine times. The gene calls are TRBV6-5 and TRBJ2-5; D is uncertain. The CDR3 totals 12 residues. In germline, CDR1 is MNHEY, CDR2 SVGAGI. Deletions cut 6 bases from V and 2 bases from J, with 7 bases between. CDR3 protein: CASRALQETQYF. Here the CDR3 DNA reads TGTGCCAGCAGAGCCCTACAAGAGACCCAGTACTTC.

This clonotype was seen many times. The genes are TRBV20-1 and TRBJ2-5; possibly TRBD2 for D (7 bases). The CDR3 has 15 amino acids. Trimming stripped 5 bases from V and 0 bases from J, with 16 bases between. In germline, CDR1 is DFQATT, CDR2 SNEGSKA (reference sequence). The CDR3: CSAGRGGVYQETQYF. In DNA form, the CDR3 reads TGCAGTGCTGGCAGGGGAGGGGTATACCAAGAGACCCAGTACTTC.

V and J are TRBV10-1 and TRBJ2-1; D call uncertain. Looked up from germline, CDR1 is WNHNN and CDR2 is SYGVQD (reference sequence). V was trimmed by 8 bases and J by 0 bases, leaving 11 bases between them. The CDR3 covers 14 residues. The CDR3 nucleotides read TGCGCCAGCTCCCCCGCATACTCCTACAATGAGCAGTTCTTC. Residues: CASSPAYSYNEQFF.

The J gene is TRBJ2-5, the V gene TRBV3-1; D is possibly TRBD1 or TRBD2 (5 bases each). With 0 bases removed from V and 7 bases from J, the gap between germline ends came to 12 bases. The CDR3 spans 14 residues. Germline V gene data show CDR1 as LGHDT and CDR2 as YNNKEL (reference sequence). CDR3 nucleotides: TGTGCCAGCAGCCAAGAAGGGACCTCCGGGACCCAGTACTTC. Its protein is CASSQEGTSGTQYF.